The 8 T cell receptor beta chains given below trace back to one sample, sequenced in a study of a mutant IDH1 vaccine in newly diagnosed glioma. The antigens for these receptors are not known. Sequencing was performed with immunoSEQ multiplex PCR; in TCRdb, only in-frame clones are kept and a portion is missing. This sample carries approximately 44,000 clones, roughly four fifths of them seen once, and the ten largest clones take 12%. Documented time point: week 35, safety follow-up. Doses consisted of 300 ug of mutant IDH1 20-mer peptide each, paired with topical imiquimod. The material sequenced was PBMCs, taken from a glioma patient whose treatment included an IDH1 peptide vaccine. The receptors originated from a man in his forties or fifties with glioma.

The V and J genes are TRBV13 and TRBJ1-1; 10 bases fit TRBD1. Trimming removed 5 bases from V and 2 bases from J; junction bases left unmatched: 11. The CDR3 sequence is 17 residues long. Germline loops: CDR1 PRHDT, CDR2 FYEKMQ (reference sequence). CDR3 bases: TGTGCCAGCAGCCGGGCCCGGGACAGGGGAACAAACACTGAAGCTTTCTTT. This encodes CASSRARDRGTNTEAFF.

The CDR3 DNA follows: TGTGCCAGTAGTATAGTCGGAGGGCGGGGCCGGGAGACCCAGTACTTC. Protein sequence: CASSIVGGRGRETQYF. This chain links TRBV19 with TRBJ2-5; D is possibly TRBD2 (6 bases). With 1 base removed from V and 5 bases from J, the gap between germline ends came to 17 bases. The germline gives CDR1 LNHDA, CDR2 SQIVND (reference sequence). The CDR3 extends over 16 amino acids.

This chain joins TRBV6-5 and TRBJ2-2; 7 bases are shared with TRBD2. The CDR3 totals 15 residues. The trim removed 3 bases at V and 1 base at J, leaving 2 bases unmatched. Germline CDR1 and CDR2: MNHEY and SVGAGI. This chain's CDR3 is CASSYGGGNTGELFF. CDR3 DNA: TGTGCCAGCAGTTATGGCGGGGGGAACACCGGGGAGCTGTTTTTT.

A few counts support this clone. J is TRBJ1-2 and V is TRBV10-1, with D uncertain. V lost 2 bases and J 2 bases, leaving 6 bases between the germline ends. This CDR3 spans 13 amino acids. Germline V gives CDR1 WNHNN, CDR2 SYGVQD (reference sequence). DNA for the CDR3: TGCGCCAGCAGTGAGATCGCCAACTATGGCTACACCTTC. Translating gives CASSEIANYGYTF.

The V and J genes are TRBV6-4 and TRBJ1-1, with 7 bases identical to TRBD1. J gave up 1 base and V 6 bases, and 5 bases lay outside the gene matches. The CDR3 has 14 amino acids. Germline V gene sequence: CDR1 MRHNA, CDR2 SNTAGT. The CDR3 bases are TGTGCCAGCAGGGCCGGACAGGCGAACACTGAAGCTTTCTTT. Translating it yields CASRAGQANTEAFF.

The chain recombines TRBV11-3 with TRBJ2-1, with 14 bases fitting TRBD2. J was trimmed by 0 bases and V by 3 bases; bases with no gene match: 7. Germline V CDR1 and CDR2: SGHNT, YENEEA. The CDR3 loop spans 19 amino acids. CDR3: CASSLEGLAGESSYNEQFF. Here the CDR3 DNA reads TGTGCCAGCAGCTTGGAGGGACTAGCGGGGGAGAGCTCCTACAATGAGCAGTTCTTC.

This clone was seen just once. The CDR3: CASSEGGNGELFF. In DNA form, the CDR3 reads TGTGCCAGCAGTGAAGGAGGCAACGGGGAGCTGTTTTTT. V and J are TRBV6-1 and TRBJ2-2; D not resolved. V was cut by 1 base and J by 7 bases, with 7 bases left in between. The germline CDR1 and CDR2 sequences are MNHNS and SASEGT. The CDR3 contains 13 residues.

Comment on this clone: Other DNA variants within this sample encode the same CDR3. The chain combines TRBV14 with TRBJ1-3; the match to TRBD1 covers 7 bases. The CDR3 runs to 15 residues. In germline, CDR1 is SGHDN, CDR2 FVKESK. The V segment lost 5 bases and the J segment 0 bases; nucleotides outside the gene matches: 4. CDR3: CASSRDSRSGNTIYF. CDR3 nucleotide sequence: TGTGCCAGCAGCAGGGACAGCCGCTCTGGAAACACCATATATTTT.